Listed below are T cell receptor beta chains from one sample, sequenced in a study of breast tumors, draining lymph nodes, adjacent tissues. TCRdb re-derived calls from the multiplex PCR reads in MiXCR, one entry per CDR3 protein. This sample has around 66,000 distinct CDR3 sequences, with roughly 44% found just once. The sequenced sample consisted of breast tumor tissue. The source of these receptors is a female donor with breast cancer. Some clones in this sample may be carry-over from other donors' samples. Both conserved end residues are part of each CDR3. The D gene is left open where the match is weak. Some rows have no size entry. The others give once, few or many, or a class for an expanded clone.

j_gene | v_gene | d_gene | abundance | len | CDR3nt | CDR3aa
TRBJ2-7 | TRBV6-1 | - | many | 11 | TGTGCCAGCAGTGCCTACTACGAGCAGTACTTC | CASSAYYEQYF
TRBJ2-2 | TRBV6-5 | - | few | 13 | TGTGCCAGCAGTCACTTTTATACCGGGGAGCTGTTTTTT | CASSHFYTGELFF
TRBJ1-2 | TRBV5-1 | - | many | 15 | TGCGCCAGCAGCCCGACAGACTTTAAAATAGCGGGCTACACCTTC | CASSPTDFKIAGYTF
TRBJ2-2 | TRBV20-1 | TRBD2 | - | 15 | TGCAGTGCTAAGGCGGCTAGCGGGAACACCGGGGAGCTGTTTTTT | CSAKAASGNTGELFF
TRBJ1-2 | TRBV20-1 | TRBD1 | once | 15 | TGCAGCGGAGCGGGTATACAGGGGGAAGCCTATGGCTACACCTTC | CSGAGIQGEAYGYTF
TRBJ1-4 | TRBV4-1 | - | many | 13 | TGCGCCAGCAGCCTCAGACCTAATGAAAAACTGTTTTTT | CASSLRPNEKLFF
TRBJ2-3 | TRBV20-1 | TRBD2 | - | 16 | TGCAGTGCAACCGAACTAGCGGGGGGATCTACAGATACGCAGTATTTT | CSATELAGGSTDTQYF
TRBJ2-1 | TRBV5-1 | - | many | 15 | TGCGCCAGCAGCTTGGGCAGGTTTAATGTTTATGAGCAGTTCTTC | CASSLGRFNVYEQFF
TRBJ2-7 | TRBV4-1 | TRBD1 | many | 14 | TGCGCCAGCAGCAGGACAGGGGGTACGTACGAGCAGCACTTC | CASSRTGGTYEQHF
TRBJ2-5 | TRBV7-3 | - | - | 17 | TGTGCCAGCAGCTTAATGGGGGCAGCGAACGCCGGGGAGACCCAGTACTTC | CASSLMGAANAGETQYF
TRBJ1-2 | TRBV12-5 | - | many | 13 | TGTGCTAGTGGTTTGGGAACAGGCTATGGCTACACCTTC | CASGLGTGYGYTF
TRBJ1-5 | TRBV4-2 | - | - | 14 | TGTGCCAGCAGCCCCCGTGGTTTTGGTCAGCCCCAGCATTTT | CASSPRGFGQPQHF
TRBJ2-7 | TRBV7-8 | TRBD1 | many | 11 | TGTGCCAGCCACAGGGGATACGAGCAGTACTTC | CASHRGYEQYF
TRBJ2-7 | TRBV27 | - | many | 18 | TGTGCCAGCAGCCCTGGCCCCTACTCGCGGATAAGCTCCTACGAGCAGTACTTC | CASSPGPYSRISSYEQYF
TRBJ2-1 | TRBV5-5 | - | - | 16 | TGTGCCAGCAGCTTGGTACCCACGGGCCAATCCAATGAGCAGCTCTTC | CASSLVPTGQSNEQLF
TRBJ2-7 | TRBV5-8 | - | - | 20 | TGTGCCGGCAGCTTGGCCTTCGTTTTCTTGGAAGATCGGGGCTCCTACAAGCAGTACTTC | CAGSLAFVFLEDRGSYKQYF
TRBJ2-1 | TRBV5-6 | - | - | 11 | TGTGCCAGCAGCGGCAGCAATGAGCAGTCCTTC | CASSGSNEQSF
TRBJ1-1 | TRBV11-3 | - | - | 15 | TGTGCCAGCAGCTTGAGAGACGGGAGAGGTACTGAAGCTTTCTTT | CASSLRDGRGTEAFF
TRBJ1-2 | TRBV25-1 | - | - | 13 | TGTGCCAGCAGTGAGGCAGGGGCCTATGGCTACACCTTC | CASSEAGAYGYTF
TRBJ1-4 | TRBV29-1 | - | - | 12 | TGCACCCTGGACAAGTGGATTGAAAAACTGTTTTTT | CTLDKWIEKLFF
TRBJ2-7 | TRBV19 | TRBD1 | many | 14 | TGTGCCAGTAGTACAGGACAGGGGTGGTACGAGCAGTACTTC | CASSTGQGWYEQYF
TRBJ1-5 | TRBV2 | - | - | 13 | TGTGCCAGCAGTGAAGCGGGGGGGCGCCCCCAGAATTTT | CASSEAGGRPQNF
TRBJ1-3 | TRBV4-2 | - | - | 18 | TGTGCCAGCAGCCACGTTGGAAGGATTGGGCTAGCGGGAAACACCATATATTTT | CASSHVGRIGLAGNTIYF
TRBJ1-2 | TRBV5-1 | - | - | 14 | TGCGCCAGCAGCTTTGCAGAAGCACACTATGGCTACACCTTC | CASSFAEAHYGYTF
TRBJ2-5 | TRBV7-6 | TRBD1 | - | 18 | TGTGCCAGCAGCTTGGGGACAGGGCGGGCGCAATATTTAGAGACCCAGTACTTC | CASSLGTGRAQYLETQYF
TRBJ1-5 | TRBV20-1 | - | - | 17 | TGCAGTGCTAGGGACGGGACACTTGTTTATAGCAATCAGCCCCAGCATTTT | CSARDGTLVYSNQPQHF
TRBJ2-5 | TRBV12-3/TRBV12-4 | TRBD2 | once | 14 | TGTGCCAGCAGTAAGCGGACTAGCCAAGAGACCCAGTACTTC | CASSKRTSQETQYF
TRBJ2-7 | TRBV5-1 | - | - | 15 | TGCGCCAGCAGCTTGGTCACAGCCGACTCCTACGAGCAGTACTTC | CASSLVTADSYEQYF
TRBJ2-6 | TRBV6-1 | TRBD1 | many | 18 | TGTGCCAGCAGTGAAACGGACAGGGGGGAGACTGGGGCCAACGTCCTGACTTTC | CASSETDRGETGANVLTF
TRBJ1-4 | TRBV5-4 | TRBD1 | - | 14 | TGTGCCAGCAGCTTCGTCAGGGGGCGTGAAAAACTGTTTTTT | CASSFVRGREKLFF
TRBJ2-7 | TRBV4-2 | - | many | 17 | TGTGCCAGCAGCCAAACCGAAGACCAGCGCAGCCGTTGGGAGCAGTACTTC | CASSQTEDQRSRWEQYF
TRBJ1-2 | TRBV9 | TRBD1 | - | 20 | TGTGCCAGCAGGACTAGGTGGATAGGGACAGGGGTCCCCTTGAACTATGGCTACACCTTC | CASRTRWIGTGVPLNYGYTF
TRBJ1-4 | TRBV20-1 | - | - | 9 | TGCAGTGCTAGAGAAAAACTGTTTTTT | CSAREKLFF
TRBJ1-4 | TRBV10-3 | - | - | 18 | TGTGCCATCAGTGAAGAAGGGTATAACAGCCCCTTTAATGAAAAACTGTTTTTT | CAISEEGYNSPFNEKLFF
TRBJ1-5 | TRBV7-9 | - | - | 22 | - | CASSLIESLNEKLLFGSGTQHF
TRBJ2-1 | TRBV28 | - | - | 15 | TGTGCCAGCAGTCCGGGACGGGTCTCCTACAATGGGCAGTTCTTC | CASSPGRVSYNGQFF
TRBJ1-2 | TRBV2 | - | many | 12 | TGTGCCAGCACCCTTCAGGGGAATGGCTACACCTTC | CASTLQGNGYTF
TRBJ1-3 | TRBV9 | - | many | 13 | TGTGCCAGCAGCCTTAAGGATGGAAACACCATATATTTT | CASSLKDGNTIYF
TRBJ2-1 | TRBV27 | - | - | 15 | TGTGCCAGCAGTCCAGGGGGGGGTCTCTACAATGAGCAGTTCTTC | CASSPGGGLYNEQFF
TRBJ2-5 | TRBV9 | TRBD2 | - | 17 | TGTGCCAGCAGCGTAGGGCTGGGACTAGCGGGAGTCGAGACCCAGTACTTC | CASSVGLGLAGVETQYF
TRBJ2-7 | TRBV10-3 | - | medium-sized | 14 | TGTGCCATCAGTGATGGTCAGGAATCCTACGAGCAGTACTTC | CAISDGQESYEQYF
TRBJ2-7 | TRBV15 | TRBD2 | many | 17 | TGTGCCACCAGCAGACCTAGCGGGAGGGCCGGTTTCTACGAGCAGTACTTC | CATSRPSGRAGFYEQYF
TRBJ2-7 | TRBV19 | TRBD1 | many | 15 | TGTGCCAGTAGTACTAGGACAGGGCGCGCCTACGAGCAGTACTTC | CASSTRTGRAYEQYF
TRBJ2-3 | TRBV12-3/TRBV12-4 | - | many | 15 | TGTGCCAGCAAAGGACGGGGTCGGGTCACAGATACGCAGTATTTT | CASKGRGRVTDTQYF
TRBJ2-1 | TRBV4-2 | - | few | 15 | TGTGCCAGCGACCCAGAAAGGGATGGGGACAATGAGCAGTTCTTC | CASDPERDGDNEQFF
TRBJ1-5 | TRBV5-1 | - | - | 13 | TGTGCCAGCAGCTTTTCGAGCAATCAGCCCCAGCATTTT | CASSFSSNQPQHF
TRBJ1-6 | TRBV27 | - | many | 15 | TGTGCCAGCAGTCCCCCGGTAGGGTTTCATTCACCCCTCCACTTT | CASSPPVGFHSPLHF
TRBJ1-2 | TRBV11-1 | TRBD1 | - | 15 | TGTGCCAGCAGCAGCTCGGACAGGGCTTCGGGTGGCTACACCTTC | CASSSSDRASGGYTF